The T cell receptor beta chain described here comes from a study of blood T cells in healthy people across ages. It was with a sample-barcoded 5' primer and a J-beta primer mix that a second PCR of roughly 7 to 12 cycles was run. TCRdb reprocessed the 5' RACE reads via MiXCR and lists one record per CDR3 protein. The profile shows hundreds of thousands of distinct CDR3 sequences, about 61% of them singletons. The V end was cut by 0 bases, the J end by 1 base, with 13 bases between. CDR1 and CDR2 from the germline V gene are SGHVS and FQNEAQ. This CDR3 has 16 amino acids. The V call is TRBV7-8, the J call TRBJ2-7; D is perhaps TRBD1 (6 bases). The TCR originated in a man aged 35 to 55 in good health. What was sequenced was blood. DNA for the CDR3: TGTGCCAGCAGCTTAGCTTTGGGGGCCTCGTCCTACGAGCAGTACTTC. It specifies CASSLALGASSYEQYF.